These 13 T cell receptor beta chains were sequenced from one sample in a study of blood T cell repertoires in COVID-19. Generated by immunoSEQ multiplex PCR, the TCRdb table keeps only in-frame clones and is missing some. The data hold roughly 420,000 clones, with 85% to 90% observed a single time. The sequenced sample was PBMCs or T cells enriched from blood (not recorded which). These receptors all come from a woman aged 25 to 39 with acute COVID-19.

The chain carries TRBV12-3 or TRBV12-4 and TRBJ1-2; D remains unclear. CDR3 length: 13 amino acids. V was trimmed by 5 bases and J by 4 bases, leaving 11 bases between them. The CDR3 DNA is TGTGCCAGCAGTCCATCCAGGTCCTATGGCTACACCTTC. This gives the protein CASSPSRSYGYTF.

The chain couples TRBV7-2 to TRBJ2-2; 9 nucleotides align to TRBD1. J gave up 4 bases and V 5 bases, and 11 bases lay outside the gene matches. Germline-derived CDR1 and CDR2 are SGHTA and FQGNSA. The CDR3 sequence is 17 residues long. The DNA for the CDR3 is TGTGCCAGCAGCAAAACGGCCGGGACAGGGATCACCGGGGAGCTGTTTTTT. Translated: CASSKTAGTGITGELFF.

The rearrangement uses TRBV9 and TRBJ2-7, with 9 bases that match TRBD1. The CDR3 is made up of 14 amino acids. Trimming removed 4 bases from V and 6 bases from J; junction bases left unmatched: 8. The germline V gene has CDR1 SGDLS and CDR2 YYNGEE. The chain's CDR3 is CASSPAGQGPEQYF. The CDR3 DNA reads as TGTGCCAGCAGCCCCGCGGGACAGGGTCCCGAGCAGTACTTC.

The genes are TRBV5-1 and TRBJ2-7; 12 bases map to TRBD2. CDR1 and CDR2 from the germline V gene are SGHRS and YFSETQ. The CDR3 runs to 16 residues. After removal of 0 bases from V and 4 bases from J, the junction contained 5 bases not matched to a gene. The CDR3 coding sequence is TGCGCCAGCAGCTTGGCTACTAGCGGGGGGCTTTACGAGCAGTACTTC. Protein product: CASSLATSGGLYEQYF.

CDR3 in amino acids: CASKIQGYSDTQYF. In DNA, the CDR3 is TGTGCCAGCAAGATCCAGGGGTACTCCGATACGCAGTATTTT. The V gene is TRBV2, the J gene TRBJ2-3; D is possibly TRBD1 (6 bases). Germline values: CDR1 SNHLY, CDR2 FYNNEI. The CDR3 length is 14 residues. The V end was cut by 7 bases, the J end by 6 bases, with 17 bases between. Filled out from reference TRBV2 and TRBJ2-3, the complete variable domain reads EPEVTQTPSHQVTQMGQEVILRCVPISNHLYFYWYRQILGQKVEFLVSFYNNEISEKSEIFDDQFSVERPDGSNFTLKIRSTKLEDSAMYFCASKIQGYSDTQYFGPGTRLTVL.

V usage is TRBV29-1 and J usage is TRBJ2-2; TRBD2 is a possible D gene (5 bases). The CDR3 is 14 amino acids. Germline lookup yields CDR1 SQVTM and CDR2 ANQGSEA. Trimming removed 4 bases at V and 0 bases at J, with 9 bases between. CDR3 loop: CSVAGLTNTGELFF. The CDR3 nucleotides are TGCAGCGTTGCCGGACTTACGAACACCGGGGAGCTGTTTTTT.

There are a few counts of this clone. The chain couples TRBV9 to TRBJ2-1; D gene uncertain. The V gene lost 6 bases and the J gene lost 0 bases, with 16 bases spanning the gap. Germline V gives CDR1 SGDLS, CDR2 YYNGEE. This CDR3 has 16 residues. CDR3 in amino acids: CASTLGGSSSYNEQFF. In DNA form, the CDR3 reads TGTGCCAGCACCCTCGGCGGTTCCAGCTCCTACAATGAGCAGTTCTTC.

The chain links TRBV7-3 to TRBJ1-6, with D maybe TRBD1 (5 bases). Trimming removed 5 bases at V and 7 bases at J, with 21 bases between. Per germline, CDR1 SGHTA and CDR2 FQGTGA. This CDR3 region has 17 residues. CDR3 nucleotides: TGTGCCAGCAGCCAGACGGCGGCAGGGACTAGGAATTCACCCCTCCACTTT. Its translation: CASSQTAAGTRNSPLHF.

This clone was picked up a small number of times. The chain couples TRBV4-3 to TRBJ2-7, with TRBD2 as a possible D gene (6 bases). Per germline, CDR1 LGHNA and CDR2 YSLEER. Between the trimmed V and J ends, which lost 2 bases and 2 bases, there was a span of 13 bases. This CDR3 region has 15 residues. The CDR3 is CASSQLTGTAYEQYF. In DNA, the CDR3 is TGCGCCAGCAGCCAACTCACGGGGACTGCCTACGAGCAGTACTTC.

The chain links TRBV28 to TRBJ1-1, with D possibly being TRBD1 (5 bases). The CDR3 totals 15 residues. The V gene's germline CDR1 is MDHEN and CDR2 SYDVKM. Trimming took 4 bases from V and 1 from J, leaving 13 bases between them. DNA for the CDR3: TGTGCCAGCAGTTCCCCCGGGACTGCGAACACTGAAGCTTTCTTT. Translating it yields CASSSPGTANTEAFF.

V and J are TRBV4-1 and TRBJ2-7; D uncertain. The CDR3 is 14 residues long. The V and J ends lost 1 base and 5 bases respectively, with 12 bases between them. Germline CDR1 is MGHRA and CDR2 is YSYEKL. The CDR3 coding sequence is TGCGCCAGCAGCCAAGCAAACCACATGAACGAGCAGTACTTC. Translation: CASSQANHMNEQYF.

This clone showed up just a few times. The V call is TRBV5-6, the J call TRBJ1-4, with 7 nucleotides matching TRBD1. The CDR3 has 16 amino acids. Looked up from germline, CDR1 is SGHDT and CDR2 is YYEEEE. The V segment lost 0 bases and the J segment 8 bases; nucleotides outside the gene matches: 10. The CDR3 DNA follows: TGTGCCAGCAGCTTGGAACACGACAGGGTGAACGAAAAACTGTTTTTT. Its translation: CASSLEHDRVNEKLFF. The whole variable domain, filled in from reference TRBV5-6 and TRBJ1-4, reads DAGVTQSPTHLIKTRGQQVTLRCSPKSGHDTVSWYQQALGQGPQFIFQYYEEEERQRGNFPDRFSGHQFPNYSSELNVNALLLGDSALYLCASSLEHDRVNEKLFFGSGTQLSVL.

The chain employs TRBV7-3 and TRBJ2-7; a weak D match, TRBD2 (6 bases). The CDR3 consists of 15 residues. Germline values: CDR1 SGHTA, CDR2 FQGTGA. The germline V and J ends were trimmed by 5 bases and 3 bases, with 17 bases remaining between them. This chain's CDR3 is CASSPGGAKHYEQYF. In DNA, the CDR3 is TGTGCCAGCAGCCCCGGAGGGGCCAAGCACTACGAGCAGTACTTC.